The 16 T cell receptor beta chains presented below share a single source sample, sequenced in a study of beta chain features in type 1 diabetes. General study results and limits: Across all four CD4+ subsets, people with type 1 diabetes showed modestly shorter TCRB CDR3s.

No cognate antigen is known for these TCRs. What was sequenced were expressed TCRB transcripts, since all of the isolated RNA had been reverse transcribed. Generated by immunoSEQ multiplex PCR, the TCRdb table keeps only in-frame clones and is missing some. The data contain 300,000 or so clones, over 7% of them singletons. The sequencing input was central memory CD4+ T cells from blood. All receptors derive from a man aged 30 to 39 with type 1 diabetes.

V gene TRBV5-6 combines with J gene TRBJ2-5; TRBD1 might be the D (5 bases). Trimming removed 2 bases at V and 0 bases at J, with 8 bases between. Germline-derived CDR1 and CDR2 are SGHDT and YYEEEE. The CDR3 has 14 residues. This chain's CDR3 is CASSLQAYQETQYF. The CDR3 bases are TGTGCCAGCAGCTTACAGGCGTACCAAGAGACCCAGTACTTC.

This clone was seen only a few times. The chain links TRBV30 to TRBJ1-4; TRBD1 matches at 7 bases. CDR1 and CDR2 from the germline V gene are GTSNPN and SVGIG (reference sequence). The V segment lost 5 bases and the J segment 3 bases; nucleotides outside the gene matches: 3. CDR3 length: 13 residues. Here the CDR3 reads CAWAGGSNEKLFF. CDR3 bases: TGTGCCTGGGCAGGGGGTTCTAATGAAAAACTGTTTTTT. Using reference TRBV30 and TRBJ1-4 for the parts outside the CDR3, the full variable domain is SQTIHQWPATLVQPVGSPLSLECTVEGTSNPNLYWYRQAAGRGLQLLFYSVGIGQISSEVPQNLSASRPQDRQFILSSKKLLLSDSGFYLCAWAGGSNEKLFFGSGTQLSVL.

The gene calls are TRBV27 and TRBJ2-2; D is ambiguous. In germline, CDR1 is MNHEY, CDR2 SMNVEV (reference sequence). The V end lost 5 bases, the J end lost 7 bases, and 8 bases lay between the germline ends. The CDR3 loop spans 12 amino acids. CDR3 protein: CASSIVGGELFF. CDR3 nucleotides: TGTGCCAGCAGTATCGTGGGCGGGGAGCTGTTTTTT.

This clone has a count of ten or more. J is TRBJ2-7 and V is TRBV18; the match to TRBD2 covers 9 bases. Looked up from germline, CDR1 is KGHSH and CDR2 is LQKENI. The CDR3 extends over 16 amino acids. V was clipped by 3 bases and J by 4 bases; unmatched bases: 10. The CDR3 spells CASSPTGAGGKYEQYF. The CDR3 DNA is TGTGCCAGCTCACCGACCGGCGCGGGGGGGAAATACGAGCAGTACTTC.

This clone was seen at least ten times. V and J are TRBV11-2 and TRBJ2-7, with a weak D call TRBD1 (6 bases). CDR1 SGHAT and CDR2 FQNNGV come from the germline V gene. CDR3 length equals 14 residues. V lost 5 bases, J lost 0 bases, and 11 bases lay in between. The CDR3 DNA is TGTGCCAGCAGCCAGGGACACTCCTCCTACGAGCAGTACTTC. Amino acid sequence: CASSQGHSSYEQYF.

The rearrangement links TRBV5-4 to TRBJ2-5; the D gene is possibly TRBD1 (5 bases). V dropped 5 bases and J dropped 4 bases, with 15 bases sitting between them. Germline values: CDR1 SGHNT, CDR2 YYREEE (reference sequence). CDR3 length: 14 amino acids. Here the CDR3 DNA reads TGTGCCAGCAGTACTCCCTCAGGGATAGAGACCCAGTACTTC. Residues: CASSTPSGIETQYF.

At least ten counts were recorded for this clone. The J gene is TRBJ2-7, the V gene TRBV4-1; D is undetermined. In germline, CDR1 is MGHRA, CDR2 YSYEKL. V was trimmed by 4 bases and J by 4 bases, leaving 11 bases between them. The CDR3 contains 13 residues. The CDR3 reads CASSREWAYEQYF. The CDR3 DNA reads TGCGCCAGCAGCCGTGAGTGGGCGTACGAGCAGTACTTC.

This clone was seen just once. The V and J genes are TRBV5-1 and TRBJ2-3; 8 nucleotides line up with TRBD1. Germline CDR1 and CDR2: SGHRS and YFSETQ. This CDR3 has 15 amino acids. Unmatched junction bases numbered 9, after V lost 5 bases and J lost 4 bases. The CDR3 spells CASRPQGAFADTQYF. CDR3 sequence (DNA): TGCGCCAGCAGACCTCAGGGGGCATTCGCAGATACGCAGTATTTT.

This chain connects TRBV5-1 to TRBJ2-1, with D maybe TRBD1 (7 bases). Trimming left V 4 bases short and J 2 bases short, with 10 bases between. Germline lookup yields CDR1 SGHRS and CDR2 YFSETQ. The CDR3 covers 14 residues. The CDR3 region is CASSAGQTYNEQFF. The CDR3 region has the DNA TGCGCCAGCAGCGCGGGACAGACCTACAATGAGCAGTTCTTC.

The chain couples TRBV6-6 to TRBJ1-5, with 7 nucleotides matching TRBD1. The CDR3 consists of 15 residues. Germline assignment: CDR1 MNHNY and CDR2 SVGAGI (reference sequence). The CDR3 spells CVSRDSSYSNQPQHF. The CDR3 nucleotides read TGTGTCTCCCGGGACAGCTCATATAGCAATCAGCCCCAGCATTTT.

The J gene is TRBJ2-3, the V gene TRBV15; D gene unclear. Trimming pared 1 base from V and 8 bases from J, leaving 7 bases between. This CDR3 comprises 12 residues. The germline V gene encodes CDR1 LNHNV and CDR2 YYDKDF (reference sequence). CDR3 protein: CATSRGSGTQYF. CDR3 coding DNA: TGTGCCACCAGCAGAGGGTCGGGTACGCAGTATTTT.

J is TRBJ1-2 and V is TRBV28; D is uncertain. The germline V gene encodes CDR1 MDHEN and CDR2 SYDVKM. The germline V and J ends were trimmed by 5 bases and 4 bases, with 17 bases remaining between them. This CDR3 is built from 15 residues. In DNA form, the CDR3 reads TGTGCCAGCAGTCGGACTGATCCCCGAATCTATGGCTACACCTTC. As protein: CASSRTDPRIYGYTF.

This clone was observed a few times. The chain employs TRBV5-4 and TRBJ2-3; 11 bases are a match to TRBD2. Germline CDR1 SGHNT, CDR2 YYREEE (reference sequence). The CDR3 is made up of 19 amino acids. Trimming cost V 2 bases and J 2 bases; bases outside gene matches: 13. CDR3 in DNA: TGTGCCAGCAGCTTTAAGTTGACTAGCGGGGCGGACCACACAGATACGCAGTATTTT. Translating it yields CASSFKLTSGADHTDTQYF.

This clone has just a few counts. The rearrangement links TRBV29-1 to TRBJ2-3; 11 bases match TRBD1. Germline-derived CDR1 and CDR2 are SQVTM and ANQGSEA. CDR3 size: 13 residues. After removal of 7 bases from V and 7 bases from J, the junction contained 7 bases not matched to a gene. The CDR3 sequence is CSAWTGGLNTQYF. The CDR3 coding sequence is TGCAGCGCCTGGACAGGGGGCTTGAATACGCAGTATTTT.

CDR3 amino acids: CASSRRELDTQYF. The CDR3 region has the DNA TGTGCCAGCAGCCGCCGGGAGTTAGATACGCAGTATTTT. J is TRBJ2-3 and V is TRBV7-2; D may be TRBD2 (6 bases). The V gene's germline CDR1 is SGHTA and CDR2 FQGNSA. CDR3 length: 13 amino acids. The V gene lost 5 bases and the J gene lost 5 bases, with 11 bases spanning the gap. Full variable domain (remainder filled in from reference TRBV7-2 and TRBJ2-3): GAGVSQSPSNKVTEKGKDVELRCDPISGHTALYWYRQSLGQGLEFLIYFQGNSAPDKSGLPSDRFSAERTGGSVSTLTIQRTQQEDSAVYLCASSRRELDTQYFGPGTRLTVL.

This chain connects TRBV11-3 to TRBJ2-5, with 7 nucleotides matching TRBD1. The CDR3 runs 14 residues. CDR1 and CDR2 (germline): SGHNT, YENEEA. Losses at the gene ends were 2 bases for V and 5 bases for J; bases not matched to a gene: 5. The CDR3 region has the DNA TGTGCCAGCAGCTTACACAGGGGTACGGAGACCCAGTACTTC. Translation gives CASSLHRGTETQYF.